These T cell receptor beta chains were read from a single sample in a study of blood T cell repertoires in COVID-19. Assay used: immunoSEQ multiplex PCR; TCRdb lists only in-frame clones, some missing. The repertoire holds 180,000 or so clones, 88% seen once, with around 1.6% in the top ten. Sequencing was carried out using peripheral blood. The receptor source for this set is a man younger than 35 with active or convalescent COVID-19. CDR3s include the opening cysteine and the closing phenylalanine or tryptophan. Each record gives: V gene, clone size, D gene, J gene, CDR3 length, CDR3 protein, CDR3 DNA. A D gene is named only where the DNA matches it firmly. A clone size is listed for some rows: how often the clone was seen (once, few, many), or a class if it is expanded.

>TRBV2|-|-|TRBJ1-6|14
CASSEGQWNSPLHF
TGTGCCAGCAGTGAAGGACAATGGAATTCACCCCTCCACTTT
>TRBV7-8|-|-|TRBJ2-7|15
CASSMRRDSIHEQYF
TGTGCCAGCAGCATGCGCAGGGATTCAATCCACGAGCAGTACTTC
>TRBV6-7|-|-|TRBJ1-1|12
CASSYAGTEAFF
TGTGCCAGCAGTTACGCTGGGACAGAAGCTTTCTTT
>TRBV5-6|-|TRBD1|TRBJ1-5|18
CASSRRTGRAWGNQPQHF
TGTGCCAGCAGCAGGAGGACAGGGAGGGCTTGGGGCAATCAGCCCCAGCATTTT
>TRBV15|-|-|TRBJ1-2|16
CATSRSTGDLNYGYTF
TGTGCCACCAGCAGATCCACGGGGGACTTAAACTATGGCTACACCTTC
>TRBV18|-|-|TRBJ1-3|13
CASPSGPGNTIYF
TGTGCCAGCCCTAGCGGTCCTGGAAACACCATATATTTT
>TRBV6-5|-|-|TRBJ1-6|14
CASSSGTYNSPLHF
TGTGCCAGCAGTTCCGGGACCTATAATTCACCCCTCCACTTT
>TRBV12-3/TRBV12-4|-|-|TRBJ2-3|13
CASRYSVSDTQYF
TGTGCCAGCAGGTATTCCGTGTCAGATACGCAGTATTTT
>TRBV28|-|TRBD1|TRBJ1-5|15
CASRPGTDSNQPQHF
TGTGCCAGCAGACCTGGGACAGATAGCAATCAGCCCCAGCATTTT
>TRBV4-1|-|-|TRBJ1-6|16
CASSSLSGSYNSPLHF
TGCGCCAGCAGTTCCTTAAGCGGCTCCTATAATTCACCCCTCCACTTT
>TRBV19|once|-|TRBJ1-6|14
CASRQESDNSPLHF
TGTGCCAGTAGACAGGAGTCTGATAATTCACCCCTCCACTTT
>TRBV11-2|-|-|TRBJ1-1|15
CASSLDPGLPGAAFF
TGTGCCAGCAGCTTAGATCCGGGACTGCCGGGTGCGGCTTTCTTT
>TRBV6-5|-|TRBD1|TRBJ1-4|15
CATRDRISTNEKLFF
TGTGCCACCCGGGACAGAATTTCAACTAATGAAAAACTGTTTTTT
>TRBV2|-|TRBD2|TRBJ2-5|17
CASSRKTSGTAGETQYF
TGTGCCAGCAGCCGAAAGACTAGCGGAACGGCGGGGGAGACCCAGTACTTC
>TRBV12-3/TRBV12-4|-|-|TRBJ2-7|13
CASSNGGVYEQYF
TGTGCCAGCAGTAACGGCGGGGTCTACGAGCAGTACTTC
>TRBV11-2|-|TRBD1|TRBJ2-3|15
CASSRPGTGTDTQYF
TGTGCCAGCAGCCGGCCCGGGACAGGGACAGATACGCAGTATTTT
>TRBV5-4|-|TRBD1|TRBJ1-2|14
CASSLIDRDYGYTF
TGTGCCAGCAGCTTGATAGACAGGGATTATGGCTACACCTTC
>TRBV30|-|TRBD1|TRBJ1-2|17
CAWSVPRTGVVLRGYTF
TGTGCCTGGAGTGTACCCCGGACAGGGGTCGTTTTGAGGGGCTACACCTTC
>TRBV5-1|-|-|TRBJ1-5|15
CASSLFTGGNQPQHF
TGCGCCAGCAGCTTGTTCACAGGTGGGAATCAGCCCCAGCATTTT
>TRBV6-1|-|TRBD1|TRBJ2-6|20
CASSERSFWDRSSGANVLTF
TGTGCCAGCAGTGAACGATCGTTTTGGGACAGGAGCTCTGGGGCCAACGTCCTGACTTTC
>TRBV27|-|-|TRBJ1-4|15
CASSLIQGRNEKLFF
TGTGCCAGCAGTTTAATACAGGGACGTAATGAAAAACTGTTTTTT
>TRBV19|-|-|TRBJ2-7|13
CASSKGLSYEQYF
TGTGCCAGTAGTAAGGGGCTCAGCTACGAGCAGTACTTC
>TRBV2|-|TRBD1|TRBJ2-2|15
CASSEQGADTGELFF
TGTGCCAGCAGTGAGCAGGGGGCCGACACCGGGGAGCTGTTTTTT
>TRBV5-6|once|-|TRBJ1-2|17
CASSPGLGGRTNYGYTF
TGTGCCAGCAGCCCAGGACTTGGCGGCAGAACTAACTATGGCTACACCTTC
>TRBV25-1|-|-|TRBJ2-3|14
CASSGRTSTDTQYF
TGTGCCAGCAGTGGTAGGACTAGCACAGATACGCAGTATTTT
>TRBV3-1/TRBV3-2|-|TRBD2|TRBJ2-5|15
CASSQATSGGETQYF
TGTGCCAGCAGCCAGGCGACTAGCGGGGGGGAGACCCAGTACTTC
>TRBV2|-|-|TRBJ1-3|13
CASTRITGNTIYF
TGTGCCAGCACCAGGATCACTGGAAACACCATATATTTT
>TRBV5-1|once|-|TRBJ1-2|18
CASSLSPSGAYSNYGYTF
TGCGCCAGCAGCTTGTCTCCGTCAGGGGCCTACTCTAACTATGGCTACACCTTC
>TRBV9|few|TRBD1|TRBJ1-6|15
CASSPGQGDNSPLHF
TGTGCCAGCAGCCCGGGACAGGGAGATAATTCACCCCTCCACTTT
>TRBV6-2/TRBV6-3|few|-|TRBJ1-1|13
CASSYSRTSTAFF
TGTGCCAGCAGTTACAGTAGGACTAGTACGGCTTTCTTT
>TRBV29-1|-|TRBD1|TRBJ1-3|13
CSALTGAGNTIYF
TGCAGCGCCCTGACAGGGGCTGGAAACACCATATATTTT
>TRBV7-8|-|-|TRBJ1-5|13
CASQDSRNQPQHF
TGTGCCAGCCAAGACAGTCGCAATCAGCCCCAGCATTTT
>TRBV24-1|-|-|TRBJ1-5|16
CATSDETGPSNQPQHF
TGTGCCACCAGTGATGAGACAGGACCTAGCAATCAGCCCCAGCATTTT
>TRBV7-2|-|TRBD1|TRBJ1-1|16
CASSRWWTGGNTEAFF
TGTGCCAGCAGCCGGTGGTGGACAGGGGGCAACACTGAAGCTTTCTTT
>TRBV2|-|TRBD1|TRBJ1-3|13
CASSPTGLNTIYF
TGTGCCAGCAGCCCGACAGGGTTGAACACCATATATTTT
>TRBV5-1|-|-|TRBJ1-1|16
CASSGGTGDLNTEAFF
TGCGCCAGCAGCGGCGGGACGGGGGATTTGAACACTGAAGCTTTCTTT
>TRBV7-8|-|-|TRBJ2-1|15
CASSTRPGSNNEQFF
TGTGCCAGCAGCACTAGGCCCGGAAGTAACAATGAGCAGTTCTTC
>TRBV7-2|-|-|TRBJ2-5|13
CASSLTRVETQYF
TGTGCCAGCAGCTTAACCAGGGTAGAGACCCAGTACTTC
>TRBV29-1|-|-|TRBJ1-2|15
CSVEDVTSAGYGYTF
TGCAGCGTTGAAGATGTTACGAGTGCGGGGTATGGCTACACCTTC
>TRBV4-2|once|-|TRBJ1-1|15
CASSHPTGGNTEAFF
TGTGCCAGCAGCCACCCCACCGGCGGGAACACTGAAGCTTTCTTT
>TRBV5-4|-|TRBD1|TRBJ2-7|13
CASSTTGIYEQYF
TGTGCCAGCAGCACGACAGGGATCTACGAGCAGTACTTC
>TRBV7-9|-|TRBD1|TRBJ2-5|14
CASSSGTVQETQYF
TGTGCCAGCAGCTCCGGGACAGTCCAAGAGACCCAGTACTTC
>TRBV30|-|TRBD2|TRBJ2-7|15
CAWSGTSGKAYEQYF
TGTGCCTGGAGTGGCACTAGCGGGAAAGCCTACGAGCAGTACTTC
>TRBV6-1|-|-|TRBJ1-6|15
CASSERHSFGSPLHF
TGTGCCAGCAGTGAGCGTCACAGTTTCGGTTCACCCCTCCACTTT
>TRBV19|-|TRBD1|TRBJ1-2|14
CASSTYRGSYGYTF
TGTGCCAGTAGTACCTACAGGGGATCCTATGGCTACACCTTC
>TRBV10-2|once|TRBD1|TRBJ1-3|14
CASSGGQGTHTIYF
TGCGCCAGCAGTGGGGGACAGGGTACGCACACCATATATTTT
>TRBV11-2|-|-|TRBJ1-2|14
CASSSEFGVYGYTF
TGTGCCAGCAGCTCAGAGTTTGGAGTATATGGCTACACCTTC